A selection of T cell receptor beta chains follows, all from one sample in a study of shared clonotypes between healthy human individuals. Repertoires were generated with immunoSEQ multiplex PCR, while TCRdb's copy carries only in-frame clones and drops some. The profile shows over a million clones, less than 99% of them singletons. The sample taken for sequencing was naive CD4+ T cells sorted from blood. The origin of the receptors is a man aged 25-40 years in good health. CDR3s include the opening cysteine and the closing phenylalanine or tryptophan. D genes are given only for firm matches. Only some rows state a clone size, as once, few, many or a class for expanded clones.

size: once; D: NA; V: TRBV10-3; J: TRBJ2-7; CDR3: CAISHGGDEQYF; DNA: TGTGCCATCAGCCATGGGGGAGACGAGCAGTACTTC
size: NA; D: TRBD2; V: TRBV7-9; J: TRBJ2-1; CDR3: CASLGLAGLNEQFF; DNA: TGTGCCAGCCTCGGACTAGCGGGACTGAATGAGCAGTTCTTC
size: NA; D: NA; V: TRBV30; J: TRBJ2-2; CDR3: CAWTLEVWTGELFF; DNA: TGTGCCTGGACCCTGGAGGTATGGACCGGGGAGCTGTTTTTT
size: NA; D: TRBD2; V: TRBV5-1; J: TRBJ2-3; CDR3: CASRPPVSGSTDTQYF; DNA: TGCGCCAGCAGACCTCCCGTTAGCGGGAGCACAGATACGCAGTATTTT
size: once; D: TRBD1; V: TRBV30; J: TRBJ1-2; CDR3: CAWSVLTGVGGYTF; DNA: TGTGCCTGGAGTGTCCTGACAGGGGTGGGAGGCTACACCTTC
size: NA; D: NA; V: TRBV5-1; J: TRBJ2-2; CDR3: CASSLPDLANTGELFF; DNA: TGCGCCAGCAGCTTGCCGGATCTCGCGAACACCGGGGAGCTGTTTTTT
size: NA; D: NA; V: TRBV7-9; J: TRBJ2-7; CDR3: CASSFVLSEQYF; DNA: TGTGCCAGCAGCTTCGTATTAAGCGAGCAGTACTTC
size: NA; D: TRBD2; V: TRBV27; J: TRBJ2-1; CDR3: CASRPGLAGRNEQFF; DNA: TGTGCCAGCAGACCGGGACTAGCTGGTAGGAATGAGCAGTTCTTC
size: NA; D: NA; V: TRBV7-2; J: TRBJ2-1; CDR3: CASSLARQSNEQFF; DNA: TGTGCCAGCAGCTTGGCTAGACAGTCCAATGAGCAGTTCTTC
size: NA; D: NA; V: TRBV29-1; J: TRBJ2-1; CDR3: CSVCRARNEQFF; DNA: TGCAGCGTCTGCCGGGCTAGGAATGAGCAGTTCTTC
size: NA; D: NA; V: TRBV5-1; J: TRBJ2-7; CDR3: CASSYLAGAGVYEQYF; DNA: TGCGCCAGCAGCTACCTCGCGGGGGCGGGAGTCTACGAGCAGTACTTC
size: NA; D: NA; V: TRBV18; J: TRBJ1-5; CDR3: CASSRTVHQPQHF; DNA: TGTGCCAGCTCAAGGACAGTACATCAGCCCCAGCATTTT
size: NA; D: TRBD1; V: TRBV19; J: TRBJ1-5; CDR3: CASSAPGQGNQPQHF; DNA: TGTGCCAGTAGCGCCCCGGGACAGGGGAATCAGCCCCAGCATTTT
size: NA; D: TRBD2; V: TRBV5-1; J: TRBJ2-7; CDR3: CASSSRLAPDYEQYF; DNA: TGCGCCAGCAGCTCCAGACTAGCGCCCGACTACGAGCAGTACTTC
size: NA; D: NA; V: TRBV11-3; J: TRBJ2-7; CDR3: CASSLDVDYEQYF; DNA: TGTGCCAGCAGCTTAGACGTGGACTACGAGCAGTACTTC
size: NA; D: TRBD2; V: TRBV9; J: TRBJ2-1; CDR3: CASSTTSGSGTEQFF; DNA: TGTGCCAGCAGCACCACTAGCGGGAGTGGAACAGAGCAGTTCTTC
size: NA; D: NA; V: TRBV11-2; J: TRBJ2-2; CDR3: CASSLVGDTNTGELFF; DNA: TGTGCCAGCAGCTTAGTGGGGGACACGAACACCGGGGAGCTGTTTTTT
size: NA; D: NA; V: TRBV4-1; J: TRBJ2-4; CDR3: CAYLREDVGGKNIQYF; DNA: TGCGCCTATTTGCGCGAGGACGTCGGTGGTAAAAACATTCAGTACTTC
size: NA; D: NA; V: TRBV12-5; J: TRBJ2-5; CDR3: CASGTARETQYF; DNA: TGTGCTAGTGGGACGGCAAGGGAGACCCAGTACTTC
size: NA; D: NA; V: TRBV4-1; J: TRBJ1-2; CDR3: CASSQEGRAPYGYTF; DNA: TGCGCCAGCAGCCAAGAGGGGCGGGCGCCCTATGGCTACACCTTC
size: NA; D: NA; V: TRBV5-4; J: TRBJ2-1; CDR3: CASSSRVNEQFF; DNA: TGTGCCAGCAGCTCTAGGGTGAATGAGCAGTTCTTC
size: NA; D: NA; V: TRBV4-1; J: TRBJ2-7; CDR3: CASSPYRDIFYEQYF; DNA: TGCGCCAGCAGCCCATACCGGGACATCTTCTACGAGCAGTACTTC
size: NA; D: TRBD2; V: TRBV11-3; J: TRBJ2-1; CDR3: CASSLVLAGYNEQFF; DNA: TGTGCCAGCAGCTTAGTACTAGCGGGATACAATGAGCAGTTCTTC
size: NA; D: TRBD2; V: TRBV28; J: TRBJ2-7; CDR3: CASSSQRDRMSYEQYF; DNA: TGTGCCAGCAGTTCCCAGCGGGATCGAATGTCCTACGAGCAGTACTTC
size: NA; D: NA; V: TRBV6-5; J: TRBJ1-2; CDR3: CASSRTGYNYGYTF; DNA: TGTGCCAGCAGTCGTACAGGTTATAACTATGGCTACACCTTC
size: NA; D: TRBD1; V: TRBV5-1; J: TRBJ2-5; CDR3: CASSLGLGTAQETQYF; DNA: TGCGCCAGCAGCTTGGGCCTTGGGACAGCCCAAGAGACCCAGTACTTC